This T cell receptor (beta chain) was observed in a study of low-dose radiotherapy and immunotherapy resistance in tumors. The germline gives CDR1 SQVTM, CDR2 ANQGSEA. V lost 6 bases to trimming and J lost 4 bases; unmatched junction nucleotides: 4. CDR3 length: 13 residues. TRAV and TRBV primers primed cDNA for both TCRalpha and TCRbeta. An approximately 19-cycle PCR with a constant-region primer and V-primer adapter amplified TCRs. One entry per CDR3 protein, called by TCRdb with MiXCR from the reads. The profile shows some 10,000 distinct CDR3 sequences, around 74% of them singletons. The V call is TRBV29-1, the J call TRBJ2-7; the match to TRBD2 covers 12 bases. This TCR was sampled from a human donor with advanced metastatic prostate, ovarian, gallbladder or colorectal cancer (not recorded which). This table probably holds off-target reads from a library built for another chain. CDR3 region: CSVTSGSMYEQYF. The DNA for the CDR3 is TGCAGCGTGACTAGCGGGAGTATGTACGAGCAGTACTTC.